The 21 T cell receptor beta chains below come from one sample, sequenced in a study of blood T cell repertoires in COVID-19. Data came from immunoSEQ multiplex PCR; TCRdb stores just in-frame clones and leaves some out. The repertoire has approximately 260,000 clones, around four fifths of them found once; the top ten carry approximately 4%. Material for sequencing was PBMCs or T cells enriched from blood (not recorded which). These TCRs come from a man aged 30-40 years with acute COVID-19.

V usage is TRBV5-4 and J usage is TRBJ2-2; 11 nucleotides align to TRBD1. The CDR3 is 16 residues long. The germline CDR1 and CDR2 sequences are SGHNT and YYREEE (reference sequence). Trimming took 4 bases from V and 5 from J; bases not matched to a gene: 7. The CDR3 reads CASSPGGQGGTGELFF. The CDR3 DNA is TGTGCCAGCAGCCCGGGGGGACAGGGGGGAACCGGGGAGCTGTTTTTT.

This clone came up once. Written as DNA, the CDR3 is TGTGCCGTTAACACCAGGGATGTCGGCTATGGCTACACCTTC. Translating it yields CAVNTRDVGYGYTF. The chain recombines TRBV19 with TRBJ1-2, with a possible D match to TRBD1 (5 bases). The length of the CDR3 is 14 residues. Trimming removed 11 bases at V and 4 bases at J, with 20 bases between. Per germline, CDR1 LNHDA and CDR2 SQIVND (reference sequence).

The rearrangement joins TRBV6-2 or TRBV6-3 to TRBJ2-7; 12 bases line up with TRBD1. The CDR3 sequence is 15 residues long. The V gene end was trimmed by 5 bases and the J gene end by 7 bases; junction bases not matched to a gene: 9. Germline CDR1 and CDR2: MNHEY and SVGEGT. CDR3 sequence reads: CASSKPGQGAYEQYV. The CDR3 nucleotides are TGTGCCAGCAGTAAACCGGGACAGGGGGCGTATGAGCAGTACGTC.

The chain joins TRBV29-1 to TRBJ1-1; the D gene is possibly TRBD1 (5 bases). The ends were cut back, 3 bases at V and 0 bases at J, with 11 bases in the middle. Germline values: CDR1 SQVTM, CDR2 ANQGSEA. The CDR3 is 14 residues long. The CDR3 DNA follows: TGCAGCGTTGATTTGGCGGGGGTGAACACTGAAGCTTTCTTT. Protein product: CSVDLAGVNTEAFF.

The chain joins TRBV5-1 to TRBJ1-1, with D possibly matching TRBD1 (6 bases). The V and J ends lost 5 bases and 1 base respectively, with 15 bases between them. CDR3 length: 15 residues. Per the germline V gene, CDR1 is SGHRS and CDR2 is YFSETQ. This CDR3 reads CASRDSDTGNTEAFF. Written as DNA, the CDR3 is TGCGCCAGCAGGGACAGTGATACTGGGAACACTGAAGCTTTCTTT.

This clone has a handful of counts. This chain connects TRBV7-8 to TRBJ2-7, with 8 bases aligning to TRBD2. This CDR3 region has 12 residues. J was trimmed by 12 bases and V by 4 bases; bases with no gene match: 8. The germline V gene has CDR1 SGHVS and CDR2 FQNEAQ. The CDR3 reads CASSSREGGRYV. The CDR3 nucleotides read TGTGCCAGCAGCTCCCGGGAGGGGGGTCGGTACGTC.

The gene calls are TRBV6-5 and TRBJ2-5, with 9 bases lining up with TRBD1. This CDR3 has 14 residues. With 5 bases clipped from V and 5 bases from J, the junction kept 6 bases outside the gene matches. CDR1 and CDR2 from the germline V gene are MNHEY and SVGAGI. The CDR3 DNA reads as TGTGCCAGCAGTAAACAGGGGGCTTGGGAGACCCAGTACTTC. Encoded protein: CASSKQGAWETQYF.

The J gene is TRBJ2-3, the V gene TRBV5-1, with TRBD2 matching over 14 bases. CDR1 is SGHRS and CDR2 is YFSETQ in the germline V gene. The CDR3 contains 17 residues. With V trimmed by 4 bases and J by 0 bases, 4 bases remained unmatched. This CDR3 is CASSRTSGGSSTDTQYF. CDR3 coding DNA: TGCGCCAGCAGCCGGACTAGCGGGGGGAGTAGCACAGATACGCAGTATTTT.

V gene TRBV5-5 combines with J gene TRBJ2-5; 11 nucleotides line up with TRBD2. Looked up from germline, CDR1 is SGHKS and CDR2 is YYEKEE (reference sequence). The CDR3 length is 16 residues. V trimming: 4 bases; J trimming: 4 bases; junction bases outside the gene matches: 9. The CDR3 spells CASSRIKGLAVETQYF. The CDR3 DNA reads TGTGCCAGCAGCCGGATAAAGGGACTAGCGGTAGAGACCCAGTACTTC.

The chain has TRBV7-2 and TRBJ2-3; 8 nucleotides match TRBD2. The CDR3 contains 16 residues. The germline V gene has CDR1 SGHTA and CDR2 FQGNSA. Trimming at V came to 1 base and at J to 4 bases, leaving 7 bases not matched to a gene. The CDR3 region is CASSLVAGGGPDTQYF. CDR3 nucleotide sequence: TGTGCCAGCAGCTTAGTGGCGGGGGGAGGTCCAGATACGCAGTATTTT.

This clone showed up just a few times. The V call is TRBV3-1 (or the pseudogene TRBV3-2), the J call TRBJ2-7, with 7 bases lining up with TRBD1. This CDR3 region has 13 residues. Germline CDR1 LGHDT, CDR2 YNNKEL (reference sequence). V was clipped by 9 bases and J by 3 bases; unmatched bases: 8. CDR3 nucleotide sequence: TGTGCCAGGTCTGACAGGGCCCACTACGAGCAGTACGTC. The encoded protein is CARSDRAHYEQYV.

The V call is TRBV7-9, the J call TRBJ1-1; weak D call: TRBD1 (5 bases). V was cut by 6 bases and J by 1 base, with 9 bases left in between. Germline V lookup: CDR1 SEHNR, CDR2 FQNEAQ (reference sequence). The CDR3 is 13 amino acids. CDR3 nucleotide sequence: TGTGCCAGCAGTTTCGGGGGGAACACTGAAGCTTTCTTT. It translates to CASSFGGNTEAFF.

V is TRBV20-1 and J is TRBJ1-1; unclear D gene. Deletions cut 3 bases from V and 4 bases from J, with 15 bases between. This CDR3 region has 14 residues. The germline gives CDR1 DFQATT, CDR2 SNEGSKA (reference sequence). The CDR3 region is CSASSGRSITEAFF. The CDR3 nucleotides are TGCAGTGCTAGTTCTGGCAGATCGATCACTGAAGCTTTCTTT.

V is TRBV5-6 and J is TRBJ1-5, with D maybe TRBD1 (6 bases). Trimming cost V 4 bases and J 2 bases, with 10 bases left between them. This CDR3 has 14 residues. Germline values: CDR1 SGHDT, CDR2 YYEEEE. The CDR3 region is CASSRGGRNQPQHF. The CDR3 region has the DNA TGTGCCAGCAGCCGGGGGGGGCGCAATCAGCCCCAGCATTTT.

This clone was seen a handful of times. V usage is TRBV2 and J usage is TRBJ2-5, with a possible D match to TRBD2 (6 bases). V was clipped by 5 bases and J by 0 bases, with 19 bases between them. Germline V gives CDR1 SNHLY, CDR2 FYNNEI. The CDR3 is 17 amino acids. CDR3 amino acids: CASSTLSSGKYQETQYF. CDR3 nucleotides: TGTGCCAGCAGTACCCTCAGTAGCGGAAAGTACCAAGAGACCCAGTACTTC.

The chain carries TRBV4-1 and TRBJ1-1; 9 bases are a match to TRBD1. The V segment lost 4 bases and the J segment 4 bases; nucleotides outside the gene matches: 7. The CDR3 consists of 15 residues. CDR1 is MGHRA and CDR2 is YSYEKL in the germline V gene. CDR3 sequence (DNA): TGCGCCAGCAGCCTTGGACAGGGGTTGGGCACTGAAGCTTTCTTT. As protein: CASSLGQGLGTEAFF.

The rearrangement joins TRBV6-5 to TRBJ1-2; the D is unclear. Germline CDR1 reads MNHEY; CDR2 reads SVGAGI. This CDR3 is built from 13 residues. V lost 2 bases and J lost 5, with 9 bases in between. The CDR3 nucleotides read TGTGCCAGCAGTTACCTTGGCGGATATGGCTACACCTTC. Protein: CASSYLGGYGYTF.

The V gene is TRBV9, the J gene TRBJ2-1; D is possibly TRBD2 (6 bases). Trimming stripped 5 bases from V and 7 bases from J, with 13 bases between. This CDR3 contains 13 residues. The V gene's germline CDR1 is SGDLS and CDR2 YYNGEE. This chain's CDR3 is CASRSPSGNEQFF. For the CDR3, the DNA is TGTGCCAGCAGGAGCCCCAGCGGGAATGAGCAGTTCTTC.

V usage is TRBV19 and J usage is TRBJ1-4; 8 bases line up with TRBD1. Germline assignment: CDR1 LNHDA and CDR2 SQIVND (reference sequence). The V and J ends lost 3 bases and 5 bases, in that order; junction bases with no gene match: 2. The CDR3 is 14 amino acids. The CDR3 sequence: CASSIWDRNEKLFF. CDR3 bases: TGTGCCAGTAGTATTTGGGACAGGAATGAAAAACTGTTTTTT.

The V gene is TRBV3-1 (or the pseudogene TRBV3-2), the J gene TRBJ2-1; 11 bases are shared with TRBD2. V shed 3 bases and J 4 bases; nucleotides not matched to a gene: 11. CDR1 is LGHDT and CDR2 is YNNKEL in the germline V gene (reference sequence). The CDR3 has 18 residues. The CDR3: CASSQLALLAGAYNEQFF. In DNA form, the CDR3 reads TGTGCCAGCAGCCAGCTGGCTTTACTAGCGGGAGCTTACAATGAGCAGTTCTTC.

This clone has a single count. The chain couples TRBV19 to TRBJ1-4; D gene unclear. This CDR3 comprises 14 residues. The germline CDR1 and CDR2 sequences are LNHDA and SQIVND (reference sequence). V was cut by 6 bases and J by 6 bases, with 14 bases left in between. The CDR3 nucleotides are TGTGCCAGTAGGAGGGTCGGCCCATATGAAAAACTGTTTTTT. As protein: CASRRVGPYEKLFF.